Below, 11 T cell receptor beta chains from the same sample are listed, as sequenced in a study of regulatory T cells in long-lasting Graves disease (dated by TCRdb to the early 2020s). The sample's time point label, in plain terms: newly diagnosed GD, antithyroid drugs for less than 3 months. For both TCR sequencing and RNA sequencing, RNA was extracted from PBMCs using TRIzol. The library was built by means of multiplex PCR. TCRdb lists the instrument as Illumina HiSeq 4000. To build TCR beta libraries, CDR3 regions were amplified by Arm-PCR using iRepertoire HTBI primers. TCRdb reworked the public reads: Q25 trimming with fastp, MiXCR clone assembly, productive beta chains retained. All rows with the same CDR3 protein become a single entry with the most common DNA and genes. This sample has 440,000 or so distinct CDR3 sequences in its table, and 15% to 20% of those were observed once. Around 10% of the sample belongs to the ten largest clones.

These same data were also listed under a study on T cells in Graves' hyperthyroidism and ophthalmopathy.

Sample: peripheral blood mononuclear cells (PBMCs), taken at new diagnosis, from a patient treated with antithyroid drugs. The source of these receptors is a woman aged 30 to 39 with Graves disease. Donor details come from another sample of the same person, matched by shared clones.

The chain recombines TRBV19 with TRBJ2-2; TRBD2 matches 7 bases. The CDR3 spans 18 residues. CDR1 is LNHDA and CDR2 is SQIVND in the germline V gene (reference sequence). The J segment lost 2 bases and the V segment lost 5 bases, leaving 14 bases of the junction unmatched. DNA for the CDR3: TGTGCCAGTAGTGCCGCCCTCGGGGGGAGACGTAACACCGGGGAGCTGTTTTTT. Translation: CASSAALGGRRNTGELFF. Looking up the rest from reference TRBV19 and TRBJ2-2 gives the full variable domain: DGGITQSPKYLFRKEGQNVTLSCEQNLNHDAMYWYRQDPGQGLRLIYYSQIVNDFQKGDIAEGYSVSREKKESFPLTVTSAQKNPTAFYLCASSAALGGRRNTGELFFGEGSRLTVL.

This clonotype showed up many times. The genes are TRBV12-3 or TRBV12-4 and TRBJ1-5; D is unclear. The length of the CDR3 is 13 residues. V was clipped by 4 bases and J by 4 bases, with 8 bases between them. The CDR3 spells CASSYRGNQPQHF. CDR3 bases: TGTGCCAGCAGTTACCGGGGAAATCAGCCCCAGCATTTT.

There are many counts of this clonotype. The chain is built from TRBV28 and TRBJ1-1, with D unclear. Trimming shortened V by 3 bases and J by 0 bases, and 11 bases separated the two germline ends. CDR1 and CDR2 (germline): MDHEN, SYDVKM. The CDR3 spans 15 residues. CDR3 loop: CASSLRASLNTEAFF. CDR3 sequence (DNA): TGTGCCAGCAGTTTGAGGGCTAGTTTGAACACTGAAGCTTTCTTT. The whole variable domain, remainder taken from reference TRBV28 and TRBJ1-1, is DVKVTQSSRYLVKRTGEKVFLECVQDMDHENMFWYRQDPGLGLRLIYFSYDVKMKEKGDIPEGYSVSREKKERFSLILESASTNQTSMYLCASSLRASLNTEAFFGQGTRLTVV.

V usage is TRBV7-3 and J usage is TRBJ2-3, with 7 bases fitting TRBD1. Germline V CDR1 and CDR2: SGHTA, FQGTGA. Germline trimming cut 3 bases from V and 2 bases from J; bases unmatched to any gene: 8. The CDR3 is 16 residues long. The CDR3 sequence: CASSFCRTGDTDTQYF. CDR3 sequence (DNA): TGTGCCAGCAGCTTTTGCCGGACAGGAGACACAGATACGCAGTATTTT.

This clonotype was detected a few times. The V and J genes are TRBV5-1 and TRBJ1-6, with TRBD1 as a possible D gene (6 bases). The CDR3 has 14 residues. Trimming cost V 6 bases and J 7 bases, with 14 bases left between them. In germline, CDR1 is SGHRS, CDR2 YFSETQ. The CDR3 here is CASTLDSGNSPLHF. In DNA, the CDR3 is TGCGCCAGCACCCTGGACAGCGGAAATTCACCCCTCCACTTT.

Many counts were recorded for this clonotype. This chain joins TRBV6-5 and TRBJ1-1; D unclear. The germline CDR1 and CDR2 sequences are MNHEY and SVGAGI. This CDR3 is 11 amino acids long. Trimming shortened V by 2 bases and J by 6 bases, and 4 bases separated the two germline ends. The CDR3 sequence is CASSYPPEAFF. The CDR3 coding sequence is TGTGCCAGCAGTTACCCCCCTGAAGCTTTCTTT.

This sequence joins TRBV7-9 and TRBJ1-5, with a possible D match to TRBD1 (6 bases). CDR1 and CDR2 from the germline V gene are SEHNR and FQNEAQ (reference sequence). The CDR3 has 14 amino acids. The V end was cut by 5 bases, the J end by 4 bases, with 12 bases between. The CDR3 protein is CASSQGNTNQPQHF. As DNA, the CDR3 is TGTGCCAGCAGCCAGGGGAATACTAATCAGCCCCAGCATTTT.

In its sample, this clonotype was seen a few times. A much larger clone differs from this one at a single base, so this may be a read error. The chain combines TRBV27 with TRBJ2-1; tentatively, D is TRBD2 (5 bases). Germline CDR1 and CDR2: MNHEY and SMNVEV (reference sequence). The CDR3 is made up of 14 amino acids. The CDR3 DNA is TGTGCCAGCAGTAGAGGGAGTCCCTACAATAAGCAGTTCTTC. It is translated as CASSRGSPYNKQFF.

This clonotype was seen repeatedly, ten times or more. The CDR3 DNA sequence: TGTGCCAGCAGCTCCCAAAATCAGCCCCAGCATTTT. Encoded protein: CASSSQNQPQHF. The chain uses TRBV13 and TRBJ1-5; no clear D. This CDR3 spans 12 amino acids. V was pared by 4 bases and J by 4 bases, with 5 bases between. CDR1 is PRHDT, CDR2 FYEKMQ, per germline (reference sequence).

The J gene is TRBJ2-6, the V gene TRBV20-1; no reliable D call. Deletions cut 6 bases from V and 0 bases from J, with 6 bases between. The CDR3 has 13 amino acids. CDR1 is DFQATT and CDR2 is SNEGSKA in the germline V gene (reference sequence). The CDR3 loop reads CSALVSGANVLTF. The CDR3 nucleotides read TGCAGTGCCCTTGTCTCTGGGGCCAACGTCCTGACTTTC.

As for this clonotype: Germline is not matched at one junction end, which may reflect a read error. The V and J genes are TRBV2 and TRBJ1-4; 11 bases are shared with TRBD1. This CDR3 has 15 amino acids. CDR1 SNHLY and CDR2 FYNNEI come from the germline V gene. The CDR3 sequence: CASSALPGQGEKLSF. The CDR3 DNA is TGTGCCAGCAGTGCTTTACCGGGACAGGGGGAAAAACTGTCTTTT.